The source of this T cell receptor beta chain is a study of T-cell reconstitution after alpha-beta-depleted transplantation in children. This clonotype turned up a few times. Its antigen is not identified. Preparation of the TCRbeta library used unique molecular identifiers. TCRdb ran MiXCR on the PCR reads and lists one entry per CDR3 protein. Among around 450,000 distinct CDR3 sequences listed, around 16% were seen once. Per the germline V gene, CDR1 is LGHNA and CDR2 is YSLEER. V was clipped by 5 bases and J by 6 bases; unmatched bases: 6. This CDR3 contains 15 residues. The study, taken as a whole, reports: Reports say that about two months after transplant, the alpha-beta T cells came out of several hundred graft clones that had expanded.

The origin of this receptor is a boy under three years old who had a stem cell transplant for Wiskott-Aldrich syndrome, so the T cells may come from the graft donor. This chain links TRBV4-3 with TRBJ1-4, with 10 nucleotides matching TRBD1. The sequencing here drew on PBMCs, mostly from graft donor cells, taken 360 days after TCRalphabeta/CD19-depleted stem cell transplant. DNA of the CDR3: TGCGCCAGCAGCTTAGACAGGGGGCTCGATGAAAAACTGTTTTTT. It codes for CASSLDRGLDEKLFF.